This T cell receptor beta chain was obtained from a study of vaccination effects on CD4 cells after COVID-19. Across the whole study: Post-vaccine sampling occurred a median 72 days after the second dose. Study-level findings and limits: Cross-reactivity with common cold coronaviruses was shown by only 1 of 255 vaccine-induced clones in healthy vaccinees.

Clones were sequenced by immunoSEQ multiplex PCR, and TCRdb holds only the in-frame ones, with some missing. This sample yields approximately 61,000 clones, of which about 80% are seen a single time; around 1.2% belongs to the top ten. In regard to this clone: Its antigen remains unknown.

Antigen-specific CD4+ T cells were expanded (with viral peptide pools) by the ViraFEST assay ahead of sequencing. Subsequent to a culture period of under twelve days, CD4+ T cells were isolated. All study participants received two doses of BNT162b2 or mRNA-1273 vaccine. People in the vaccine group had not been infected with SARS-CoV-2 before, and their nucleocapsid antibodies were negative. Two million PBMC were placed in each well, which was supplemented with 8.5 to 10 IU/ml IL-2 and about 10 ug/ml peptides. The V and J ends lost 8 bases and 7 bases respectively, with 21 bases between them. This CDR3 region has 16 residues. Germline V CDR1 and CDR2: SNHLY, FYNNEI.

The receptor comes from a human donor who received a COVID-19 vaccine. The rearrangement uses TRBV2 and TRBJ1-6; D uncertain. The starting material was CD4+ T cells from PBMCs cultured with HCoV-229E spike peptides, obtained after COVID-19 vaccination. CDR3 protein: CASSSSVGGINSPLHF. CDR3 DNA: TGTGCCAGCTCTAGTAGCGTGGGAGGGATAAATTCACCCCTCCACTTT.